Below, 13 T cell receptor beta chains from the same sample are listed, as sequenced in a study of radiotherapy plus CTLA-4 blockade in lung cancer. Assay: immunoSEQ multiplex PCR; the TCRdb copy retains only in-frame clones and omits some. The table lists about 45,000 clones, 73% of them singletons. The sample in question was peripheral blood, obtained from a patient treated with radiotherapy plus ipilimumab. Receptor source: a human donor with non-small cell lung cancer who had a complete response to radiotherapy plus ipilimumab.

This chain connects TRBV30 to TRBJ1-6; 7 positions match TRBD1. V lost 1 base to trimming and J lost 9 bases; unmatched junction nucleotides: 9. The germline V gene encodes CDR1 GTSNPN and CDR2 SVGIG (reference sequence). This CDR3 has 15 amino acids. Here the CDR3 DNA reads TGTGCCTGGAGTGGCCGACAGGGTGTAGGTTCACCCCTCCACTTT. Its translation is CAWSGRQGVGSPLHF.

The chain combines TRBV5-8 with TRBJ1-1, with D tentatively TRBD1 (5 bases). The germline CDR1 and CDR2 sequences are SGHTS and YDEGEE. Trimming stripped 2 bases from V and 1 base from J, with 6 bases between. CDR3 size: 13 residues. In DNA form, the CDR3 reads TGTGCCAGCAGCTTACAGGAGAACACTGAAGCTTTCTTT. It translates to CASSLQENTEAFF.

The rearrangement uses TRBV27 and TRBJ1-2, with 8 bases that match TRBD1. The CDR3 has 14 amino acids. Germline CDR1 reads MNHEY; CDR2 reads SMNVEV (reference sequence). V trimming: 0 bases; J trimming: 4 bases; junction bases outside the gene matches: 1. The CDR3 here is CASSLSGTGYGYTF. CDR3 bases: TGTGCCAGCAGTTTATCTGGGACAGGCTATGGCTACACCTTC.

This clone has a handful of counts. V usage is TRBV5-1 and J usage is TRBJ1-5; D gene uncertain. CDR1 is SGHRS and CDR2 is YFSETQ in the germline V gene. V was pared by 0 bases and J by 5 bases, with 6 bases between. The CDR3 totals 13 residues. CDR3 nucleotide sequence: TGCGCCAGCAGCTTGGTTCCCGATCAGCCCCAGCATTTT. Its protein product is CASSLVPDQPQHF.

The count of this clone is one. The chain has TRBV11-3 and TRBJ1-2; 11 bases fit TRBD1. The CDR3 is 15 amino acids. The germline gives CDR1 SGHNT, CDR2 YENEEA. The trim removed 2 bases at V and 10 bases at J, leaving 9 bases unmatched. CDR3 nucleotide sequence: TGTGCCAGCAGCTTACGGACAGGGGGCGCATCGGACTACACCTTC. Translating it yields CASSLRTGGASDYTF.

The V call is TRBV12-5, the J call TRBJ1-2, with TRBD1 identical over 9 bases. Germline lookup yields CDR1 LGHNT and CDR2 FRNRAP. With 5 bases clipped from V and 0 bases from J, the junction kept 10 bases outside the gene matches. This CDR3 is 17 amino acids long. CDR3 protein: CASGTRDRDYANYGYTF. The CDR3 DNA reads TGTGCTAGTGGTACCCGGGACAGGGACTACGCTAACTATGGCTACACCTTC.

V and J are TRBV20-1 and TRBJ2-5; D remains unclear. V lost 6 bases and J 4 bases, leaving 9 bases between the germline ends. The CDR3 spans 11 residues. The germline V gene encodes CDR1 DFQATT and CDR2 SNEGSKA (reference sequence). The CDR3 nucleotides are TGCAGTGCCCGCTACCTAGAGACCCAGTACTTC. It yields the protein CSARYLETQYF.

V and J are TRBV6-1 and TRBJ2-7; a possible D gene is TRBD1 (5 bases). Germline-derived CDR1 and CDR2 are MNHNS and SASEGT. Trimming stripped 4 bases from V and 2 bases from J, with 9 bases between. The CDR3 has 13 amino acids. The CDR3 DNA follows: TGTGCCAGCAGTGGGCAGGGCACCTACGAGCAGTACTTC. Translated, it gives CASSGQGTYEQYF.

The CDR3 reads CACLRVAGYSYEQYF. The CDR3 coding sequence is TGTGCCTGCCTCCGTGTAGCGGGGTATTCCTACGAGCAGTACTTC. The chain combines TRBV30 with TRBJ2-7; TRBD2 matches at 8 bases. The CDR3 extends over 15 amino acids. Germline loops: CDR1 GTSNPN, CDR2 SVGIG (reference sequence). Losses at the gene ends were 6 bases for V and 1 base for J; bases not matched to a gene: 11. Supplemented by reference TRBV30 and TRBJ2-7, the full variable domain reads SQTIHQWPATLVQPVGSPLSLECTVEGTSNPNLYWYRQAAGRGLQLLFYSVGIGQISSEVPQNLSASRPQDRQFILSSKKLLLSDSGFYLCACLRVAGYSYEQYFGPGTRLTVT.

Only one count was recorded for this clone. The chain couples TRBV7-8 to TRBJ2-7; D is perhaps TRBD2 (6 bases). CDR1 and CDR2 (germline): SGHVS, FQNEAQ. V lost 5 bases and J 3 bases, leaving 26 bases between the germline ends. The CDR3 spans 18 residues. The DNA of the CDR3 is TGTGCCAGCAGCACAAACTTACCCGGGTTTGCGGGGCGCTACGAGCAGTACTTC. Translation gives CASSTNLPGFAGRYEQYF.

The chain recombines TRBV6-5 with TRBJ1-1, with 9 nucleotides matching TRBD1. Germline trimming cut 2 bases from V and 5 bases from J; bases unmatched to any gene: 6. CDR3 length: 15 residues. Germline V gene lookup returns CDR1 MNHEY and CDR2 SVGAGI. The CDR3 nucleotides are TGTGCCAGCAGTTACAGGACAGGGGTTACAACTGAAGCTTTCTTT. Amino acids: CASSYRTGVTTEAFF.

The chain links TRBV2 to TRBJ2-1; 8 nucleotides match TRBD1. Germline-derived CDR1 and CDR2 are SNHLY and FYNNEI. CDR3 size: 14 residues. J was trimmed by 7 bases and V by 9 bases; bases with no gene match: 11. Here the CDR3 reads CAREGQEIRNEQFF. For the CDR3, the DNA is TGTGCCAGAGAGGGACAGGAGATAAGGAATGAGCAGTTCTTC.

The CDR3 sequence is CASSLQGASYGYTF. CDR3 sequence (DNA): TGTGCCAGCAGCCTTCAGGGGGCAAGCTATGGCTACACCTTC. The chain is built from TRBV6-5 and TRBJ1-2, with TRBD1 identical over 8 bases. V trimming: 6 bases; J trimming: 4 bases; junction bases outside the gene matches: 7. CDR3 length: 14 amino acids. Germline V gives CDR1 MNHEY, CDR2 SVGAGI.